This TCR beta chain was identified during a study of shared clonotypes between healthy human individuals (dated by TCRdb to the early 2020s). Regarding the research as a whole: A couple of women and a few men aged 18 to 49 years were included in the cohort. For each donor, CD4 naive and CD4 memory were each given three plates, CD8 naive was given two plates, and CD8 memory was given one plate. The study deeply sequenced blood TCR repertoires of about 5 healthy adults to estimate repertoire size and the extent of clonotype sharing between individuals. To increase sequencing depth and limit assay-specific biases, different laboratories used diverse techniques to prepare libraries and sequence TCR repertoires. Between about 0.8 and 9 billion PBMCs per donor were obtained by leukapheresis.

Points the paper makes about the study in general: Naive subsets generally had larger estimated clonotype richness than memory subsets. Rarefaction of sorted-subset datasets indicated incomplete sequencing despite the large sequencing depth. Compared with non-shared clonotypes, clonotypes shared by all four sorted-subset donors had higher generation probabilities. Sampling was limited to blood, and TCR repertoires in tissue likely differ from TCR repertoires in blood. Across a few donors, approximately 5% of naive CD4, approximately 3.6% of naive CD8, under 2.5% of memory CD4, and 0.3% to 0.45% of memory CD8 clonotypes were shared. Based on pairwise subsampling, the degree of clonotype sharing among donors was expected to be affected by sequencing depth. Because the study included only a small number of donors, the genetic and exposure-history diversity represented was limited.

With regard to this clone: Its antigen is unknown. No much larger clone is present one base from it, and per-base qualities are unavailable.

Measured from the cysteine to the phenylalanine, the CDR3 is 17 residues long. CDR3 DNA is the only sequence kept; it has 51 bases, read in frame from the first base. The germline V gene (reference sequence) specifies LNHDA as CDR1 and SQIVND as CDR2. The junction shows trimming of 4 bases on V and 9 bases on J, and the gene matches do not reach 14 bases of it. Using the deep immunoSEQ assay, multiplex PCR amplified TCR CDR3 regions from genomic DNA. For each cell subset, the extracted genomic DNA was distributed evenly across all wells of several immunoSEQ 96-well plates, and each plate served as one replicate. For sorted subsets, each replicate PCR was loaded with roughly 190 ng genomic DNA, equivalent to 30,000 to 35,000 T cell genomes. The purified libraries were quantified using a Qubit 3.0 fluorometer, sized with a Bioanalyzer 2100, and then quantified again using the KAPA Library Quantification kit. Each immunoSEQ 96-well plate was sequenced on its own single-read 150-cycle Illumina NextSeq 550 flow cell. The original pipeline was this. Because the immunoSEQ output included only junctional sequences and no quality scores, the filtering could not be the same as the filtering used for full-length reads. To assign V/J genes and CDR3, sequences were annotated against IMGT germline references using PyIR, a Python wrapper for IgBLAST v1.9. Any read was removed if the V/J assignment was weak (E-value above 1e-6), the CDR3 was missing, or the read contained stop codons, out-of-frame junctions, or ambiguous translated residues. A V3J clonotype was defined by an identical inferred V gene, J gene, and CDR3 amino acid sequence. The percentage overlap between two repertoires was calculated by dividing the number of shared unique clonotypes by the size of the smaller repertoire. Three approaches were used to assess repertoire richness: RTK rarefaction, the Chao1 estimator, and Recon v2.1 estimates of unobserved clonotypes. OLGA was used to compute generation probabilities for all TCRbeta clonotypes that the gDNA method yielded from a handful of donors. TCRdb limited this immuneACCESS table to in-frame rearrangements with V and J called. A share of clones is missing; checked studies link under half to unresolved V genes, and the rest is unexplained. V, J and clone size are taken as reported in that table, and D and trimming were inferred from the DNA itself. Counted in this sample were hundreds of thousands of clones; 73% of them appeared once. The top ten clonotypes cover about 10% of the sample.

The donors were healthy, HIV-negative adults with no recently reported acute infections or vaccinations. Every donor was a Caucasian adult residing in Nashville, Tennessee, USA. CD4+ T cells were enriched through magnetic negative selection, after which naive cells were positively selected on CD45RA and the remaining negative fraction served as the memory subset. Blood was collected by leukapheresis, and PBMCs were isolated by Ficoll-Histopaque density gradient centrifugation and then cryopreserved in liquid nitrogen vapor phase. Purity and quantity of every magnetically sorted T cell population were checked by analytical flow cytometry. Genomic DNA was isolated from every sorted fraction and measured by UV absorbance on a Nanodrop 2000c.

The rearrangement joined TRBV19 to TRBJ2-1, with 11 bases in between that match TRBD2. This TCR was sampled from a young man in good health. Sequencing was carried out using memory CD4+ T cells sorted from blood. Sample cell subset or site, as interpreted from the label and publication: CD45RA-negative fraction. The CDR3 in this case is CASSKGLAASSGGEQFF. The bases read TGTGCCAGTAGTAAGGGACTAGCGGCAAGCTCCGGGGGTGAGCAGTTCTTC.